The entry that follows covers one T cell receptor (beta chain) sequence. CDR1 is SNHLY, CDR2 FYNNEI, per germline. CDR3 length: 11 amino acids. Trimming stripped 10 bases from V and 7 bases from J, with 10 bases between. This record belongs to a study of technical replicates of blood from a handful of donors. The repertoire was sequenced with immunoSEQ multiplex PCR; TCRdb's copy has only in-frame clones and lacks some. This sample has nearly 95,000 clones, with 90% to 96% found just once. The sample comprised T cells isolated from PBMCs. The receptor was derived from a human donor in good health. V gene TRBV2 combines with J gene TRBJ2-2, with D possibly matching TRBD2 (6 bases). The CDR3 region has the DNA TGTGCCACTACGGAGGGCGGGGAGCTGTTTTTT. Protein product: CATTEGGELFF.